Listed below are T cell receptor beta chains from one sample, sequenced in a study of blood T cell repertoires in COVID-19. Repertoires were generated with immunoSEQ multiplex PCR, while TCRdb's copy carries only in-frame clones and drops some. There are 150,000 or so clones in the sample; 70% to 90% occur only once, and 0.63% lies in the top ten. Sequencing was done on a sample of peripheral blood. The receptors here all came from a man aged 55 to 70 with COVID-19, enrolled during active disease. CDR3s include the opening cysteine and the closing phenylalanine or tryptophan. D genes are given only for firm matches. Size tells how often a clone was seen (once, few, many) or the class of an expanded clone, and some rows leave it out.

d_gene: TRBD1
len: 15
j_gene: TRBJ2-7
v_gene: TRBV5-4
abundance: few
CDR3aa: CASSPGGTGGDEQYF
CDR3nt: TGTGCCAGCAGCCCCGGAGGGACAGGGGGCGACGAGCAGTACTTC

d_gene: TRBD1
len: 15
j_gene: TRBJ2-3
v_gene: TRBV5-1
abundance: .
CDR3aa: CASSKSLQGRDTQYF
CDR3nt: TGCGCCAGCAGCAAATCCCTACAGGGGCGGGATACGCAGTATTTT

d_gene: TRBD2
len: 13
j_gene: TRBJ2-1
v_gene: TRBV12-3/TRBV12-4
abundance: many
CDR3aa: CASSSGSGHEQFF
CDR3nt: TGTGCCAGCAGTTCGGGTAGCGGGCATGAGCAGTTCTTC

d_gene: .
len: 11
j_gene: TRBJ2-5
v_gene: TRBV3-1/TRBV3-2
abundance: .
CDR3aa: CASSRRETQYF
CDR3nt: TGTGCCAGCAGCCGCCGGGAGACCCAGTACTTC

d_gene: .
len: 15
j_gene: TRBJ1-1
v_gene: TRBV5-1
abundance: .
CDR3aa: CASSLRGDSRTEAFF
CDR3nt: TGCGCCAGCAGCTTGAGGGGCGATTCGCGGACTGAAGCTTTCTTT

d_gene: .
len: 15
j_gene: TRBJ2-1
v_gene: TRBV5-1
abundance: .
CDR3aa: CASSPGVGSSNEQFF
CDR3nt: TGCGCCAGCAGCCCCGGGGTGGGCTCCAGCAATGAGCAGTTCTTC

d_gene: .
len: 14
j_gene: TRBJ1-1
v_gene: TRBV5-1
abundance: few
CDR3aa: CASSFGVVNTEAFF
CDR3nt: TGCGCCAGCAGCTTCGGAGTTGTAAACACTGAAGCTTTCTTT

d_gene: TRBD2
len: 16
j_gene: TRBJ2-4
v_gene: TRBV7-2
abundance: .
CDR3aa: CASSLAASGGQNIQYF
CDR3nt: TGTGCCAGCAGCTTAGCGGCTAGCGGGGGGCAGAACATTCAGTACTTC

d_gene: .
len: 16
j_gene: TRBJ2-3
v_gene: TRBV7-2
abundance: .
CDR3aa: CASSLNMGGSGVTQYF
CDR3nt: TGTGCCAGCAGCTTAAACATGGGCGGGTCCGGGGTGACGCAGTATTTT

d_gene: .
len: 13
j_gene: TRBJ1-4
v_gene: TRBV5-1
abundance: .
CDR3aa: CASAGSTNEKLFF
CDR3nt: TGCGCCAGCGCGGGGTCAACTAATGAAAAACTGTTTTTT

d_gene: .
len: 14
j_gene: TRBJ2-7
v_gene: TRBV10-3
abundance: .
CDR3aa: CAISEVGGSYEQYF
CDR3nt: TGTGCCATCAGTGAAGTTGGGGGGTCCTACGAGCAGTACTTC

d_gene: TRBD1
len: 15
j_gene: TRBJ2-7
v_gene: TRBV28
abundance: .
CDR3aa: CASFQKTGGPYEQYF
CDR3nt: TGTGCCAGCTTCCAAAAGACAGGGGGCCCCTACGAGCAGTACTTC

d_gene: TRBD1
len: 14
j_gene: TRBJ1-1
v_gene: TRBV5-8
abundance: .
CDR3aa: CASNSWGQLKEAFF
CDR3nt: TGTGCCAGCAACTCCTGGGGACAGTTGAAAGAAGCTTTCTTT

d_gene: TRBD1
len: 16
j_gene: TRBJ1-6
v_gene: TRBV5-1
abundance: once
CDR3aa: CASSPRGQGDNSPLHF
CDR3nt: TGCGCCAGCAGCCCTAGAGGACAGGGGGATAATTCACCCCTCCACTTT

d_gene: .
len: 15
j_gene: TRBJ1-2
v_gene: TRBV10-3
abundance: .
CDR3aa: CAISESFQVDYGYTF
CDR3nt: TGTGCCATCAGTGAGTCGTTTCAGGTTGACTATGGCTACACCTTC

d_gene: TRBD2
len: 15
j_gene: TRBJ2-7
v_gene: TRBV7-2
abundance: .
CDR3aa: CASSLEAGGVYEQYF
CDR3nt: TGTGCCAGCAGCTTAGAGGCGGGGGGTGTATACGAGCAGTACTTC

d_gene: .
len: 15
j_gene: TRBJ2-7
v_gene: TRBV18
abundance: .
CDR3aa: CASSASPSGGYEQYF
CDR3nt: TGTGCCAGCTCCGCGAGCCCCTCAGGCGGGTACGAGCAGTACTTC

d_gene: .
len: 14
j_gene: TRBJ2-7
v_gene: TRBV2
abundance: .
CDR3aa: CASRRTALSYEQYF
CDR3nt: TGTGCCAGCAGGAGGACAGCCCTCTCCTACGAGCAGTACTTC

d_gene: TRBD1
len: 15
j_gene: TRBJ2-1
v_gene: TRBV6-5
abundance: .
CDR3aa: CASRGQRPSYNEQFF
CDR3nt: TGTGCCAGCAGGGGACAGCGGCCCTCCTACAATGAGCAGTTCTTC

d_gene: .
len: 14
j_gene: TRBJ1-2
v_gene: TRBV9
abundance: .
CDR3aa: CASSAIGGNYGYTF
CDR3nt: TGTGCCAGCAGCGCGATAGGGGGAAACTATGGCTACACCTTC

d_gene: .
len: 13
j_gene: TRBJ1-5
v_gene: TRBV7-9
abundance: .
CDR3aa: CASSFQQGQPQHF
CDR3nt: TGTGCCAGCAGCTTTCAACAGGGACAGCCCCAGCATTTT

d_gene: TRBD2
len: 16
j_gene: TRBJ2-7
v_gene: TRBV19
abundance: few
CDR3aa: CASSIGLAGGRYEQYF
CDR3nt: TGTGCCAGTAGTATAGGGCTAGCGGGAGGAAGGTACGAGCAGTACTTC

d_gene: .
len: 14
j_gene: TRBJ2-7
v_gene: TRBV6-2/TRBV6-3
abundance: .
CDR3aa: CASSYRQSHGEQYF
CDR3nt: TGTGCCAGCAGTTACCGCCAATCCCACGGGGAGCAGTACTTC

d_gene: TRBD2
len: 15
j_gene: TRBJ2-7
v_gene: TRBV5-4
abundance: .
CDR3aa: CASSTGGGPAREQYF
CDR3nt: TGTGCCAGCAGCACGGGGGGGGGCCCGGCGCGGGAGCAGTACTTC

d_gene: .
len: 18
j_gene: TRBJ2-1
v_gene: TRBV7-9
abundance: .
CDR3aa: CASSARGGFSDSYNEQFF
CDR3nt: TGTGCCAGCAGCGCTAGGGGAGGATTCAGCGACTCCTACAATGAGCAGTTCTTC

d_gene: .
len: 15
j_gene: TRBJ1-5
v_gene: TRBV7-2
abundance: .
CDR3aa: CASSEAGPGPQPQHF
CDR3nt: TGTGCCAGCAGCGAAGCGGGGCCAGGGCCCCAGCCCCAGCATTTT

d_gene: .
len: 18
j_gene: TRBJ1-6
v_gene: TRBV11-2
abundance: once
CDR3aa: CASSLRPNVRSYNSPLHF
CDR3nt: TGTGCCAGCAGCTTAAGACCCAATGTGCGGAGCTATAATTCACCCCTCCACTTT

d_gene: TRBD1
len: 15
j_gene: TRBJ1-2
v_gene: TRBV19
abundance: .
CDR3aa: CASIMGPGGAYGYTF
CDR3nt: TGTGCCAGTATCATGGGGCCAGGGGGCGCCTATGGCTACACCTTC

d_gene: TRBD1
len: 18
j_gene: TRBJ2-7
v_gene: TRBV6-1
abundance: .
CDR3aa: CASSEVGGGTMIQVEQYF
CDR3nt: TGTGCCAGCAGTGAAGTAGGGGGCGGCACGATGATTCAAGTGGAGCAGTACTTC

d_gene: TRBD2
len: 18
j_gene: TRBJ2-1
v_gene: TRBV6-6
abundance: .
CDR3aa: CASSPSPGTSGGYNEQFF
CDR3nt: TGTGCCAGCAGTCCCAGTCCCGGGACTAGCGGGGGATACAATGAGCAGTTCTTC

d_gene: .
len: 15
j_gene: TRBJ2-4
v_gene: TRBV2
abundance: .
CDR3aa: CASSEGTQFGDIQYF
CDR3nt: TGTGCCAGCAGTGAAGGGACACAATTCGGAGACATTCAGTACTTC

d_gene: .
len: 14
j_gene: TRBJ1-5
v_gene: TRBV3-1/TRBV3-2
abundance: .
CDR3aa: CASSQGQSGWAQHF
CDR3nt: TGTGCCAGCAGCCAAGGACAGTCCGGCTGGGCCCAGCATTTT

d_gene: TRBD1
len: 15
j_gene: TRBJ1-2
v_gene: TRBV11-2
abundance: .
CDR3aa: CASSITRQGSSGYTF
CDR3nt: TGTGCCAGCAGCATCACCCGACAGGGTAGCTCTGGCTACACCTTC

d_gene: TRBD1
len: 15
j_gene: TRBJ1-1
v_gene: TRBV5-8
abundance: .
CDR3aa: CASSLETGLNTEAFF
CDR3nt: TGTGCCAGCAGCTTGGAGACAGGGCTAAACACTGAAGCTTTCTTT

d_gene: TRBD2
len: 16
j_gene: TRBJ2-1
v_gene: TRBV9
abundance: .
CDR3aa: CASSVMSGTTYNEQFF
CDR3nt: TGTGCCAGCAGCGTTATGTCCGGGACTACCTACAATGAGCAGTTCTTC

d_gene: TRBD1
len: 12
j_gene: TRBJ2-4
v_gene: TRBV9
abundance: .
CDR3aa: CASQGVKNIQYF
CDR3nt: TGTGCCAGCCAGGGGGTCAAAAACATTCAGTACTTC

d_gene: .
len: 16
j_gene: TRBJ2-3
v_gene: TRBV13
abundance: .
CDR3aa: CASSLVGIGGTDTQYF
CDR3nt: TGTGCCAGCAGCTTAGTTGGGATTGGAGGGACCGATACGCAGTATTTT